These 23 T cell receptor beta chains were sequenced from one sample in a study of shared clonotypes between healthy human individuals. The assay was immunoSEQ multiplex PCR, and TCRdb's table has in-frame clones only and misses some. The data hold roughly 2 million clones, with under 97% observed a single time. The sample consisted of naive CD4+ T cells sorted from blood. Subset described: CD45RA+ positively selected. These receptors all stem from a man aged 18 to 29 in good health.

The CDR3 nucleotides read TGCGCCAGCAGTGAGGGGCAGACTGAAGCTTTCTTT. This sequence encodes CASSEGQTEAFF. This rearrangement joins TRBV10-1 to TRBJ1-1, with D unresolved. The CDR3 extends over 12 amino acids. The V end lost 2 bases, the J end lost 5 bases, and 6 bases lay between the germline ends. The germline V gene encodes CDR1 WNHNN and CDR2 SYGVQD (reference sequence).

This clone was seen a single time. This sequence joins TRBV27 and TRBJ1-6, with unresolved D. The CDR3 is 16 residues long. From germline, CDR1 is MNHEY and CDR2 SMNVEV (reference sequence). V was pared by 2 bases and J by 3 bases, with 11 bases between. As DNA, the CDR3 is TGTGCCAGCAGTTTAAGGGCAGGCCACTATAATTCACCCCTCCACTTT. Translating gives CASSLRAGHYNSPLHF.

This clone showed up just once. The chain has TRBV28 and TRBJ1-2; D is possibly TRBD1 (5 bases). The length of the CDR3 is 14 residues. Trimming left V 4 bases short and J 2 bases short, with 11 bases between. The V gene's germline CDR1 is MDHEN and CDR2 SYDVKM. The CDR3 region is CASSSQGPNYGYTF. CDR3 DNA: TGTGCCAGCAGTTCCCAGGGACCGAACTATGGCTACACCTTC.

The chain uses TRBV5-1 and TRBJ2-7; 12 nucleotides align to TRBD2. J lost 6 bases, V lost 2 bases, and 9 bases had no gene match. Germline V gene data show CDR1 as SGHRS and CDR2 as YFSETQ. This CDR3 has 16 residues. The CDR3 coding sequence is TGCGCCAGCAGCTTACAGACTAGCGGGAGACAGGGCGAGCAGTACTTC. Translating gives CASSLQTSGRQGEQYF.

V usage is TRBV18 and J usage is TRBJ2-7; perhaps TRBD1 as D (6 bases). Germline lookup yields CDR1 KGHSH and CDR2 LQKENI. CDR3 length: 13 amino acids. Trimming took 4 bases from V and 13 from J, leaving 20 bases between them. As DNA, the CDR3 is TGTGCCAGCTCACAACGGGAACAGGGAATTTCTTACTTC. Amino acid sequence: CASSQREQGISYF. The full variable domain, completed using reference TRBV18 and TRBJ2-7, is NAGVMQNPRHLVRRRGQEARLRCSPMKGHSHVYWYRQLPEEGLKFMVYLQKENIIDESGMPKERFSAEFPKEGPSILRIQQVVRGDSAAYFCASSQREQGISYFGPGTRLTVT.

The gene calls are TRBV28 and TRBJ2-7; tentatively, D is TRBD1 (6 bases). V lost 2 bases and J 2 bases, leaving 10 bases between the germline ends. This CDR3 has 14 amino acids. CDR1 MDHEN and CDR2 SYDVKM come from the germline V gene. This chain's CDR3 is CASSLVGAPYEQYF. CDR3 bases: TGTGCCAGCAGTTTAGTGGGGGCCCCCTACGAGCAGTACTTC.

The chain links TRBV18 to TRBJ1-4; 8 nucleotides match TRBD1. The trim removed 6 bases at V and 4 bases at J, leaving 7 bases unmatched. Germline values: CDR1 KGHSH, CDR2 LQKENI. The CDR3 is 15 residues long. CDR3 coding DNA: TGTGCCAGCTCGCGCGACAGGGGTCTTAATGAAAAACTGTTTTTT. Translated, it gives CASSRDRGLNEKLFF.

The V and J genes are TRBV5-8 and TRBJ1-2; 9 bases agree with TRBD1. This CDR3 contains 15 residues. In germline, CDR1 is SGHTS, CDR2 YDEGEE. The junction had 5 bases not matched to a gene; V was cut back by 0 bases and J by 5 bases. CDR3 DNA sequence: TGTGCCAGCAGCTTGGCTCCGGGACAGGGATATGGCTACACCTTC. Its translation is CASSLAPGQGYGYTF.

V gene TRBV30 combines with J gene TRBJ1-3; D uncertain. This CDR3 region has 15 residues. Trimming stripped 5 bases from V and 0 bases from J, with 14 bases between. Germline CDR1 reads GTSNPN; CDR2 reads SVGIG (reference sequence). CDR3 nucleotide sequence: TGTGCCTGGGTTTACGATCAAGACTCTGGAAACACCATATATTTT. It yields the protein CAWVYDQDSGNTIYF.

The gene calls are TRBV28 and TRBJ2-3, with 9 positions matching TRBD1. This CDR3 has 15 residues. V was pared by 5 bases and J by 0 bases, with 3 bases of the junction left unmatched. CDR1 and CDR2 from the germline V gene are MDHEN and SYDVKM. CDR3 loop: CASSGDRASTDTQYF. The DNA of the CDR3 is TGTGCCAGCAGTGGGGACAGGGCGAGCACAGATACGCAGTATTTT.

This CDR3 reads CSVGEQGKSGYTF. The DNA of the CDR3 is TGCAGCGTAGGGGAACAGGGGAAGTCTGGCTACACCTTC. The gene calls are TRBV29-1 and TRBJ1-2, with TRBD1 matching over 7 bases. This CDR3 comprises 13 residues. CDR1 and CDR2 (germline): SQVTM, ANQGSEA. V trimming: 6 bases; J trimming: 7 bases; junction bases outside the gene matches: 11.

The chain combines TRBV4-1 with TRBJ1-5; unclear D gene. CDR3 size: 16 residues. Germline loops: CDR1 MGHRA, CDR2 YSYEKL. With 0 bases removed from V and 2 bases from J, the gap between germline ends came to 11 bases. The CDR3 spells CASSQETTGRNQPQHF. The CDR3 bases are TGCGCCAGCAGCCAAGAAACTACGGGTCGCAATCAGCCCCAGCATTTT.

DNA of the CDR3: TGTGCCATCAGTATGAGTAATGGGGTTGCTGAAGCTTTCTTT. Protein product: CAISMSNGVAEAFF. The chain carries TRBV10-3 and TRBJ1-1; the D is unclear. Germline loops: CDR1 ENHRY, CDR2 SYGVKD. The V and J ends lost 5 bases and 6 bases respectively, with 16 bases between them. The CDR3 is 14 amino acids.

The chain carries TRBV30 and TRBJ2-7; D unclear. Germline lookup yields CDR1 GTSNPN and CDR2 SVGIG (reference sequence). The CDR3 covers 12 residues. V lost 1 base to trimming and J lost 2 bases, with 6 bases between them. For the CDR3, the DNA is TGTGCCTGGAGTGGCAGCACCTACGAGCAGTACTTC. It is translated as CAWSGSTYEQYF.

About this clone: Other DNA sequences of this sample code for an identical CDR3. The rearrangement uses TRBV19 and TRBJ2-1; possibly TRBD2 for D (5 bases). Trimming took off 3 bases at V and 7 bases at J, with 7 bases between the two ends. CDR1 and CDR2 (germline): LNHDA, SQIVND (reference sequence). The length of the CDR3 is 12 residues. The CDR3 DNA is TGTGCCAGTAGTATCGGGGTGAATGAGCAGTTCTTC. Translation: CASSIGVNEQFF.

As to this clone: Other DNA sequences within the sample encode an identical CDR3. V gene TRBV6-5 combines with J gene TRBJ2-5, with 7 nucleotides matching TRBD1. J gave up 1 base and V 2 bases, and 1 base lay outside the gene matches. The CDR3 extends over 14 amino acids. Per germline, CDR1 MNHEY and CDR2 SVGAGI. CDR3 DNA: TGTGCCAGCAGTTACGGGACAGCCCAAGAGACCCAGTACTTC. Protein sequence: CASSYGTAQETQYF.

The V call is TRBV7-9, the J call TRBJ1-4; D is possibly TRBD1 (6 bases). CDR3 length: 16 amino acids. V lost 5 bases to trimming and J lost 3 bases, with 16 bases between them. In germline, CDR1 is SEHNR, CDR2 FQNEAQ (reference sequence). CDR3 bases: TGTGCCAGCAGCCGGATGTTGGGGGCGTCTAATGAAAAACTGTTTTTT. This sequence encodes CASSRMLGASNEKLFF.

This sequence joins TRBV12-5 and TRBJ2-7, with D possibly called TRBD1 or TRBD2 (6 bases each). With 3 bases removed from V and 7 bases from J, the gap between germline ends came to 13 bases. The CDR3 contains 13 residues. Germline-derived CDR1 and CDR2 are LGHNT and FRNRAP. The CDR3 loop is CASGLPGAREQYF. In DNA, the CDR3 is TGTGCTAGTGGTTTACCGGGGGCTCGGGAGCAGTACTTC.

The chain links TRBV6-1 to TRBJ1-2; a possible D gene is TRBD1 (6 bases). The CDR3 covers 15 residues. Germline CDR1 reads MNHNS; CDR2 reads SASEGT. The ends were cut back, 2 bases at V and 6 bases at J, with 16 bases in the middle. CDR3 nucleotide sequence: TGTGCCAGCAGTGAACCGAATACAGGGTCACATGGCTACACCTTC. Translated: CASSEPNTGSHGYTF.

The chain carries TRBV25-1 and TRBJ2-2; D possibly matches TRBD1 or TRBD2 (5 bases each). CDR1 is MGHDK and CDR2 is SYGVNS in the germline V gene. The V and J ends lost 0 bases and 5 bases respectively, with 13 bases between them. The CDR3 contains 16 residues. As DNA, the CDR3 is TGTGCCAGCAGTGAATATGGGACGACGATTACCGGGGAGCTGTTTTTT. Residues: CASSEYGTTITGELFF.

The chain is built from TRBV11-1 and TRBJ1-1; 7 bases agree with TRBD1. The CDR3 extends over 16 amino acids. Per the germline V gene, CDR1 is SGHAT and CDR2 is FQDESV (reference sequence). The junction had 7 bases not matched to a gene; V was cut back by 3 bases and J by 0 bases. The CDR3 DNA sequence: TGTGCCAGCAGCTTGGCCTCCGGGACAGTGAACACTGAAGCTTTCTTT. Its protein is CASSLASGTVNTEAFF.

This chain joins TRBV10-1 and TRBJ2-1; TRBD2 matches 11 bases. CDR1 is WNHNN, CDR2 SYGVQD, per germline (reference sequence). Trimming at V came to 10 bases and at J to 5 bases, leaving 13 bases not matched to a gene. This CDR3 spans 16 amino acids. The CDR3 is CATHLLAGGPNNEQFF. CDR3 sequence (DNA): TGCGCCACCCATCTCTTAGCGGGAGGGCCAAACAATGAGCAGTTCTTC.

The gene calls are TRBV10-3 and TRBJ2-2, with a possible D match to TRBD1 (5 bases). Germline CDR1 ENHRY, CDR2 SYGVKD. Trimming left V 0 bases short and J 0 bases short, with 8 bases between. The CDR3 spans 16 residues. The CDR3, as DNA: TGTGCCATCAGTGAGTCGACAGTCGCGAACACCGGGGAGCTGTTTTTT. It specifies CAISESTVANTGELFF.